This T cell receptor (beta chain) is drawn from a study of somatic mutations in cytotoxic T cells in rheumatoid arthritis. The study, taken as a whole, reports: In the expanded CD8+ clones, the antigen targets remained unknown.

Concerning this clone itself: Its antigen is unknown.

Data came from immunoSEQ multiplex PCR; TCRdb stores just in-frame clones and leaves some out. The table records 5,500 to 7,000 clones, around 84% of them present only once. The CDR3 is 15 amino acids. V dropped 3 bases and J dropped 2 bases, with 11 bases sitting between them. The germline gives CDR1 ENHRY, CDR2 SYGVKD. The chain carries TRBV10-3 and TRBJ2-1; TRBD2 is a possible D gene (5 bases). Input material: CD8+ T cells sorted from blood. This sequence originates from an adult with rheumatoid arthritis. This CDR3 is CAISDSGGTYNEQFF. The CDR3 DNA reads TGTGCCATCAGTGACTCAGGAGGAACCTACAATGAGCAGTTCTTC.